The present entry profiles one TCR beta chain with its context. The V gene's germline CDR1 is KGHSH and CDR2 LQKENI. This CDR3 region has 15 residues. Losses at the gene ends were 2 bases for V and 3 bases for J; bases not matched to a gene: 4. The data stem from a study of cytomegalovirus exposure and HLA in healthy donors. 13 Jbeta primers and 60 Vbeta primers were used for the PCR. The table came from immunoSEQ multiplex PCR; TCRdb's copy has only in-frame clones and leaves some out. The sample spans some 76,000 clones; the ten largest clones claim roughly 0.9%. This chain uses TRBV18 with TRBJ2-7; 10 bases map to TRBD1. Sequencing used PBMCs. The clonotype originates from a boy under 18 in good health and CMV-seronegative. The CDR3 nucleotides are TGTGCCAGCTCACCAATGGACAGGGGGAGCTACGAGCAGTACTTC. It yields the protein CASSPMDRGSYEQYF. The variable domain in full, completed from reference TRBV18 and TRBJ2-7, reads NAGVMQNPRHLVRRRGQEARLRCSPMKGHSHVYWYRQLPEEGLKFMVYLQKENIIDESGMPKERFSAEFPKEGPSILRIQQVVRGDSAAYFCASSPMDRGSYEQYFGPGTRLTVT.